This TCR beta chain was profiled in a study of cytomegalovirus exposure and HLA in healthy donors. About the study: According to later analysis, the same platform produced the 120 validation and 666 first-cohort repertoires. The study, taken as a whole, reports: Most TCR sequences showed up rarely, but some public TCRs showed up in many donors. Specific recognition of CMV antigens was confirmed in vitro for a few chains (all CMV-associated).

The CDR3 sequence is 13 residues long. V shed 3 bases, J shed 6 bases, and the junction held 4 bases outside the gene matches. The germline CDR1 and CDR2 sequences are MDHEN and SYDVKM. Comments on this clone: Its antigen is unidentified.

The assay was immunoSEQ multiplex PCR, and TCRdb's table has in-frame clones only and misses some. The sample holds fewer than 200,000 clones, approximately 89% seen once. The sample taken for sequencing was PBMCs. This TCR derives from a man aged 18 to 35 in good health and CMV-seropositive. V gene TRBV28 combines with J gene TRBJ2-5; 7 nucleotides match TRBD2. The CDR3, as DNA: TGTGCCAGCAGTTTCACTAGCGTAAAGACCCAGTACTTC. It is translated as CASSFTSVKTQYF.